The 22 T cell receptor beta chains listed next were all sequenced from one sample in a study of T-cell memory formation after mild COVID-19. TCRdb re-called the 5' RACE reads with MiXCR, one entry per CDR3 protein. The repertoire holds a few hundred thousand distinct CDR3 sequences, with under 15% as singletons. The sequencing sample was made of PBMCs or a T cell subset sorted from them (not recorded which). Every receptor here comes from a man aged 18-30 years who had mild COVID-19 (a few samples of this study predate the infection). Cell type and time point are not known.

CDR3 protein: CASSLGPEANEKLFF. CDR3 coding DNA: TGTGCCAGCAGCTTAGGTCCAGAAGCTAATGAAAAACTGTTTTTT. The V and J genes are TRBV11-2 and TRBJ1-4; no clear D gene. Looked up from germline, CDR1 is SGHAT and CDR2 is FQNNGV. V dropped 1 base and J dropped 3 bases, with 9 bases sitting between them. CDR3 length equals 15 residues.

This clonotype was seen at least ten times. The chain employs TRBV4-1 and TRBJ2-1, with TRBD1 identical over 9 bases. CDR1 and CDR2 (germline): MGHRA, YSYEKL. The trim removed 1 base at V and 4 bases at J, leaving 2 bases unmatched. The CDR3 consists of 15 residues. CDR3 in amino acids: CASSQGQGGYNEQFF. Here the CDR3 DNA reads TGCGCCAGCAGCCAAGGACAGGGGGGATACAATGAGCAGTTCTTC.

The chain uses TRBV3-1 and TRBJ2-5; the match to TRBD2 covers 10 bases. This CDR3 has 17 amino acids. Unmatched junction bases numbered 11, after V lost 2 bases and J lost 5 bases. From germline, CDR1 is LGHDT and CDR2 YNNKEL (reference sequence). CDR3 residues: CASSQSRPSGLAETQYF. CDR3 sequence (DNA): TGTGCCAGCAGCCAATCTCGACCTTCGGGACTAGCGGAGACCCAGTACTTC.

This chain links TRBV20-1 with TRBJ1-2; D is unresolved. CDR3 length: 15 residues. V shed 5 bases and J shed 8 bases, with 24 bases lying between them. Per germline, CDR1 DFQATT and CDR2 SNEGSKA (reference sequence). The CDR3 coding sequence is TGCAGTGCTCCCTCCCCCCCTAGGACTGCGGGCGGCTACACCTTC. Translated: CSAPSPPRTAGGYTF.

The chain joins TRBV28 to TRBJ1-2, with 9 nucleotides matching TRBD1. The germline CDR1 and CDR2 sequences are MDHEN and SYDVKM. J was trimmed by 8 bases and V by 5 bases; bases with no gene match: 9. The CDR3 has 14 residues. CDR3 loop: CASSIPGTGLGYTF. Here the CDR3 DNA reads TGTGCCAGCAGTATCCCCGGGACAGGGCTAGGCTACACCTTC.

The chain carries TRBV20-1 and TRBJ2-3, with 14 positions matching TRBD2. Germline V lookup: CDR1 DFQATT, CDR2 SNEGSKA (reference sequence). This CDR3 is 17 amino acids long. With V trimmed by 2 bases and J by 3 bases, 7 bases remained unmatched. CDR3 DNA: TGCAGTGCTAGATTGAGACTAGCGGGGGGGCCGACAGATACGCAGTATTTT. Amino acids: CSARLRLAGGPTDTQYF.

This clonotype was detected a few times. This chain links TRBV6-6 with TRBJ2-7; D might be TRBD1 (6 bases). The CDR3 sequence is 13 residues long. Germline CDR1 is MNHNY and CDR2 is SVGAGI (reference sequence). V was trimmed by 2 bases and J by 5 bases, leaving 10 bases between them. CDR3 nucleotide sequence: TGTGCCAGCAGTTACCGGGCAGGGGACGAGCAGTACGTC. It encodes CASSYRAGDEQYV.

This clonotype occurred a few times. This chain links TRBV7-9 with TRBJ1-2; 10 nucleotides agree with TRBD1. CDR1 is SEHNR and CDR2 is FQNEAQ in the germline V gene (reference sequence). J lost 10 bases, V lost 5 bases, and 10 bases had no gene match. CDR3 length: 14 residues. CDR3 nucleotides: TGTGCCAGCAGCCCGTCCGGGACAGGGGCGATCTACACCTTC. It yields the protein CASSPSGTGAIYTF.

This clonotype turned up a few times. This chain connects TRBV6-6 to TRBJ1-2, with a possible D match to TRBD1 (5 bases). CDR3 length: 12 amino acids. Deletions cut 8 bases from V and 8 bases from J, with 15 bases between. Looked up from germline, CDR1 is MNHNY and CDR2 is SVGAGI (reference sequence). CDR3 residues: CASARELRGYTF. CDR3 in DNA: TGTGCCAGCGCCAGGGAATTACGGGGCTACACCTTC.

This clonotype was observed at least ten times. This chain joins TRBV5-1 and TRBJ2-2, with D perhaps TRBD1 or TRBD2 (5 bases each). Germline-derived CDR1 and CDR2 are SGHRS and YFSETQ. The CDR3 length is 14 residues. Trimming cost V 4 bases and J 4 bases, with 11 bases left between them. CDR3 DNA: TGCGCCAGCAGCCTGGGACCCGGCACCGGGGAGCTGTTTTTT. The encoded protein is CASSLGPGTGELFF.

The table lists this clonotype with many counts. This rearrangement joins TRBV7-8 to TRBJ2-2; a weak D match, TRBD2 (5 bases). Deletions cut 1 base from V and 4 bases from J, with 13 bases between. The germline CDR1 and CDR2 sequences are SGHVS and FQNEAQ. This CDR3 spans 16 amino acids. The CDR3 coding sequence is TGTGCCAGCAGCTTAGTGCGGGCACACGGCACCGGGGAGCTGTTTTTT. Protein product: CASSLVRAHGTGELFF.

The V call is TRBV11-2, the J call TRBJ2-1; D may be TRBD1 or TRBD2 (7 bases each). V was trimmed by 1 base and J by 2 bases, leaving 12 bases between them. The CDR3 has 16 residues. CDR1 and CDR2 (germline): SGHAT, FQNNGV. In DNA, the CDR3 is TGTGCCAGCAGCTTAGGCAGGGGGAGGGCCTACAATGAGCAGTTCTTC. Encoded protein: CASSLGRGRAYNEQFF.

CDR3: CASSQWGQNTDTQYF. In DNA, the CDR3 is TGTGCCAGCAGCCAGTGGGGACAGAACACAGATACGCAGTATTTT. This rearrangement joins TRBV7-6 to TRBJ2-3, with 7 bases lining up with TRBD1. V lost 5 bases to trimming and J lost 2 bases; unmatched junction nucleotides: 7. Germline CDR1 and CDR2: SGHVS and FNYEAQ. The CDR3 loop spans 15 amino acids.

The chain couples TRBV3-1 to TRBJ2-5; D gene uncertain. The CDR3 runs 12 residues. Germline CDR1 LGHDT, CDR2 YNNKEL (reference sequence). Trimming removed 3 bases at V and 9 bases at J, with 11 bases between. In DNA form, the CDR3 reads TGTGCCAGCAGCCATGAAGGTATGGCCCAGTACTTC. Translation gives CASSHEGMAQYF.

This rearrangement joins TRBV7-9 to TRBJ2-3; possible D gene TRBD1, 5 bases. V was trimmed by 1 base and J by 7 bases, leaving 12 bases between them. There are 14 residues in the CDR3. The V gene's germline CDR1 is SEHNR and CDR2 FQNEAQ (reference sequence). The CDR3 DNA is TGTGCCAGCAGCTTAGATGGGGCCGCCCATACGCAGTATTTT. Translation: CASSLDGAAHTQYF.

The chain couples TRBV20-1 to TRBJ2-4, with unresolved D. Trimming took off 0 bases at V and 0 bases at J, with 6 bases between the two ends. CDR1 and CDR2 (germline): DFQATT, SNEGSKA (reference sequence). This CDR3 spans 14 amino acids. CDR3 in amino acids: CSARDPLAKNIQYF. In DNA, the CDR3 is TGCAGTGCTAGAGATCCCCTAGCCAAAAACATTCAGTACTTC.

This clonotype has ten or more counts. The rearrangement links TRBV9 to TRBJ2-7; tentatively, D is TRBD1 or TRBD2 (5 bases each). The CDR3 spans 15 residues. V dropped 4 bases and J dropped 0 bases, with 14 bases sitting between them. Germline assignment: CDR1 SGDLS and CDR2 YYNGEE. The DNA for the CDR3 is TGTGCCAGCAGCATCCGGGACGTGAGCTCCTACGAGCAGTACTTC. It encodes CASSIRDVSSYEQYF. The whole variable domain, remainder taken from reference TRBV9 and TRBJ2-7, is DSGVTQTPKHLITATGQRVTLRCSPRSGDLSVYWYQQSLDQGLQFLIQYYNGEERAKGNILERFSAQQFPDLHSELNLSSLELGDSALYFCASSIRDVSSYEQYFGPGTRLTVT.

In this sample, this clonotype turned up a few times. The genes are TRBV7-2 and TRBJ1-1, with D uncertain. Trimming took 2 bases from V and 1 from J, leaving 8 bases between them. The CDR3 totals 14 residues. Germline V gives CDR1 SGHTA, CDR2 FQGNSA. As DNA, the CDR3 is TGTGCCAGCAGCTTATTTCACGGGAACACTGAAGCTTTCTTT. Encoded protein: CASSLFHGNTEAFF.

CDR3 coding DNA: TGTGCCAGCAGCTCACCCCTGAGGGGTAGCACAGATACGCAGTATTTT. Amino acids: CASSSPLRGSTDTQYF. The chain uses TRBV7-2 and TRBJ2-3; D is possibly TRBD1 or TRBD2 (5 bases each). V was trimmed by 4 bases and J by 0 bases, leaving 14 bases between them. CDR3 length equals 16 residues. Germline V gene lookup returns CDR1 SGHTA and CDR2 FQGNSA.

The chain combines TRBV3-1 with TRBJ2-1; D is perhaps TRBD2 (5 bases). This CDR3 has 13 amino acids. CDR1 is LGHDT and CDR2 is YNNKEL in the germline V gene (reference sequence). V was pared by 3 bases and J by 3 bases, with 6 bases between. The CDR3 nucleotides read TGTGCCAGCAGCCACACTAGCTACAATGAGCAGTTCTTC. Translated, it gives CASSHTSYNEQFF.

In its sample, this clonotype was seen a few times. This chain links TRBV7-8 with TRBJ1-5; D is unclear. This CDR3 is built from 14 residues. V gave up 5 bases and J gave up 4 bases, with 12 bases separating them. The germline V gene has CDR1 SGHVS and CDR2 FQNEAQ. CDR3 sequence reads: CASSQDTENQPQHF. CDR3 DNA sequence: TGTGCCAGCAGCCAAGATACAGAGAATCAGCCCCAGCATTTT.

This clonotype has more than one count but fewer than ten. The gene calls are TRBV6-1 and TRBJ2-5; D gene unclear. Deletions cut 7 bases from V and 2 bases from J, with 8 bases between. The germline V gene has CDR1 MNHNS and CDR2 SASEGT. There are 12 residues in the CDR3. The DNA of the CDR3 is TGTGCCAGCAAGACACGGCAAGAGACCCAGTACTTC. Its protein product is CASKTRQETQYF.